These T cell receptor beta chains were read from a single sample in a study of blood T cell repertoires in COVID-19. Using immunoSEQ multiplex PCR, the repertoire was profiled, and TCRdb retains in-frame clones only, with some absent. The top ten clones hold less than 8.5% of a sample with 100,000 to 120,000 clones, about 88% of them seen once. The sequenced sample was peripheral blood. The source is a woman in her 70s who had recovered from COVID-19. CDR3s include the opening cysteine and the closing phenylalanine or tryptophan. D genes are given only for firm matches. Size values are once, few and many counts, or a class for expanded clones, and some rows have none.

j_call v_call clone_size d_call cdr3_length cdr3_nt cdr3_aa
TRBJ1-3 TRBV9 . . 15 TGTGCCAGCAGCGTAGATGGCAGGGCTGGAAACACCATATATTTT CASSVDGRAGNTIYF
TRBJ2-1 TRBV7-2 once TRBD2 14 TGTGCCAGCAGCCCCCTTAGCGGGTTTGGGGAGCAGTTCTTC CASSPLSGFGEQFF
TRBJ1-3 TRBV19 . . 15 TGTGCCAGTAGTATAGGAGCTTACTCTGGAAACACCATATATTTT CASSIGAYSGNTIYF
TRBJ2-7 TRBV7-2 . TRBD2 16 TGTGCCAGCAGCAGAACCCCTGGCGGGAGGCTATACGAGCAGTACTTC CASSRTPGGRLYEQYF
TRBJ1-2 TRBV5-1 . . 14 TGCGCCAGCAGCTTACAGGGACAACTCGATGGCTACACCTTC CASSLQGQLDGYTF
TRBJ1-6 TRBV10-3 . . 15 TGTGCCACCGAGTCAGGGCTCTCCTATAATTCACCCCTCCACTTT CATESGLSYNSPLHF
TRBJ1-6 TRBV7-2 once TRBD1 17 TGTGCCAGCAGCCCCACCCGACAGGGGCTCAATAATTCACCCCTCCACTTT CASSPTRQGLNNSPLHF
TRBJ2-7 TRBV7-9 . . 12 TGTGCCAGCTCCGGGAGAACCTACGAGCAGTACTTC CASSGRTYEQYF
TRBJ1-5 TRBV7-8 . . 13 TGTGCCAGCAGCTTAGGGGTTAGCCAGCCCCAGCATTTT CASSLGVSQPQHF
TRBJ1-6 TRBV7-2 . . 19 TGTGCCAGCAGCCCTAAAGGCGGGGGGAGTTTTTCCTATAATTCACCCCTCCACTTT CASSPKGGGSFSYNSPLHF
TRBJ2-7 TRBV28 . . 14 TGTGCCAGCCGTGCAGGGGTCTCTCCCTACGAGCAGTACTTC CASRAGVSPYEQYF
TRBJ1-2 TRBV4-3 . . 16 TGCGCCAGCAGCCAATTTGGGGGCAGGGTGAGGGATGGCTACACCTTC CASSQFGGRVRDGYTF
TRBJ2-7 TRBV30 . . 11 TGTGCCTGGAGCCAGGCCTACGAGCAGTACTTC CAWSQAYEQYF
TRBJ2-2 TRBV6-5 . . 15 TGTGCCAGCAGTATCCAGGAGGTGAACACCGGGGAGCTGTTTTTT CASSIQEVNTGELFF
TRBJ1-1 TRBV5-1 . TRBD1 14 TGCGCCAGCAGCACAGGGGGCTTGAACACTGAAGCTTTCTTT CASSTGGLNTEAFF
TRBJ2-5 TRBV11-2 . . 13 TGTGCCAGCAGCCTCAGGACTCGCGAGACCCAGTACTTC CASSLRTRETQYF
TRBJ1-2 TRBV20-1 . . 11 TGCAGTTCGAACAGAGTCGGGAGCTACACCTTC CSSNRVGSYTF
TRBJ2-7 TRBV28 . . 15 TGTGCCAGCAGTCGTAGACATACATTCTCCTACGAGCAGTACTTC CASSRRHTFSYEQYF
TRBJ2-7 TRBV18 few TRBD1 16 TGTGCCAGCTCACCAGGAACAGGGGGCTTCTCCTACGAGCAGTACTTC CASSPGTGGFSYEQYF